The rows below give T cell receptor beta chains drawn from one sample of a study of T cells after yellow fever vaccination. TCRdb re-analysed the 5' RACE reads in MiXCR, keeping a single row per CDR3 protein. The table records approximately 160,000 distinct CDR3 sequences, roughly 9% of them present only once. Sequenced here: CD8+ T cells sorted from PBMCs, sampled 45 days after the yellow fever booster vaccination. The receptors here all came from a man younger than 30 who received the YFV17D yellow fever vaccine. Both conserved end residues are part of each CDR3. The order of the fields is CDR3 DNA, CDR3 protein, V gene, CDR3 length, J gene, D gene, clone size. A D gene is named only where the DNA matches it firmly. Only part of the rows carry a size: once, few, many, or a class if the clone is expanded.

cdr3_nt: TGTGCCAGCAGAGGGACAGGGAGTATCCCCGCTTATGGCTACACCTTC
cdr3_aa: CASRGTGSIPAYGYTF
v_call: TRBV6-5
cdr3_length: 16
j_call: TRBJ1-2
d_call: TRBD1
clone_size: few

cdr3_nt: TGTGCCAGCAGCCTTCGTGGGGGACTGAACTATGGCTACACCTTC
cdr3_aa: CASSLRGGLNYGYTF
v_call: TRBV7-8
cdr3_length: 15
j_call: TRBJ1-2
d_call: .
clone_size: .

cdr3_nt: TGTGCCAGCAAGGGGTCACAGATCAATCAGCCCCAGCATTTT
cdr3_aa: CASKGSQINQPQHF
v_call: TRBV27
cdr3_length: 14
j_call: TRBJ1-5
d_call: .
clone_size: .

cdr3_nt: TGCGCCAGCAGCCAAGATGGCGGTCAGCCCCAGCATTTT
cdr3_aa: CASSQDGGQPQHF
v_call: TRBV4-1
cdr3_length: 13
j_call: TRBJ1-5
d_call: .
clone_size: .

cdr3_nt: TGTGCCAGCAGTTTCGGGGGGACGGGGGATGAGCAGTTCTTC
cdr3_aa: CASSFGGTGDEQFF
v_call: TRBV6-2/TRBV6-3
cdr3_length: 14
j_call: TRBJ2-1
d_call: TRBD2
clone_size: few

cdr3_nt: TGTGCCAGCAGCGTAAAGCCAGGGGAAAAACTGTTTTTT
cdr3_aa: CASSVKPGEKLFF
v_call: TRBV11-2
cdr3_length: 13
j_call: TRBJ1-4
d_call: .
clone_size: few

cdr3_nt: TGTGCCAGCAGCCTTCGTGCAGATACGCAGTATTTT
cdr3_aa: CASSLRADTQYF
v_call: TRBV11-2
cdr3_length: 12
j_call: TRBJ2-3
d_call: .
clone_size: many

cdr3_nt: TGTGCCAGCAGTTATTTGGACGGACAAGAGACCCAGTACTTC
cdr3_aa: CASSYLDGQETQYF
v_call: TRBV6-5
cdr3_length: 14
j_call: TRBJ2-5
d_call: .
clone_size: .

cdr3_nt: TGTGCCAGCATCAAAAGACTAGACACAGATACGCAGTATTTT
cdr3_aa: CASIKRLDTDTQYF
v_call: TRBV6-6
cdr3_length: 14
j_call: TRBJ2-3
d_call: .
clone_size: .

cdr3_nt: TGCGCCAGCAGCTCCGACACCTACGAGCAGTACTTC
cdr3_aa: CASSSDTYEQYF
v_call: TRBV5-1
cdr3_length: 12
j_call: TRBJ2-7
d_call: .
clone_size: .

cdr3_nt: TGCGCCAGCAGCCAAGAGGGGGGGGAGAATGAGCAGTTCTTC
cdr3_aa: CASSQEGGENEQFF
v_call: TRBV4-1
cdr3_length: 14
j_call: TRBJ2-1
d_call: TRBD2
clone_size: few

cdr3_nt: TGTGCCAGTAGTCTCTACGCAGGGTCCCAGCATTTT
cdr3_aa: CASSLYAGSQHF
v_call: TRBV19
cdr3_length: 12
j_call: TRBJ1-5
d_call: .
clone_size: .

cdr3_nt: TGTGCCAGCAGTTATAAGGGGGCTAGTAAATTTGCAGATACGCAGTATTTT
cdr3_aa: CASSYKGASKFADTQYF
v_call: TRBV6-5
cdr3_length: 17
j_call: TRBJ2-3
d_call: TRBD1
clone_size: few

cdr3_nt: TGCGCCAGCAGCCCCCAGCCAGGGGCCAACGAAAAACTGTTTTTT
cdr3_aa: CASSPQPGANEKLFF
v_call: TRBV5-1
cdr3_length: 15
j_call: TRBJ1-4
d_call: .
clone_size: few

cdr3_nt: TGTGCCTGGAGTGCCCGGGAAGAGGGTGGATGGGGCTACACCTTC
cdr3_aa: CAWSAREEGGWGYTF
v_call: TRBV30
cdr3_length: 15
j_call: TRBJ1-2
d_call: .
clone_size: .

cdr3_nt: TGTGCCACCAGCAGAGCGTTTACGCTAGCGACGAACAATGAGCAGTTCTTC
cdr3_aa: CATSRAFTLATNNEQFF
v_call: TRBV15
cdr3_length: 17
j_call: TRBJ2-1
d_call: .
clone_size: .

cdr3_nt: TGTGCCAGCAGCCCCCAGGCCGGGGAGCTGTTTTTT
cdr3_aa: CASSPQAGELFF
v_call: TRBV7-2
cdr3_length: 12
j_call: TRBJ2-2
d_call: .
clone_size: .

cdr3_nt: TGTGCCAGCAGCTTAGCTGGGTTAGGGTTGGCCACTGAAGCTTTCTTT
cdr3_aa: CASSLAGLGLATEAFF
v_call: TRBV7-9
cdr3_length: 16
j_call: TRBJ1-1
d_call: .
clone_size: few

cdr3_nt: TGTGCCAGCAGCCACTCCGAGACGGTTAACACCGGGGAGCTGTTTTTT
cdr3_aa: CASSHSETVNTGELFF
v_call: TRBV12-3/TRBV12-4
cdr3_length: 16
j_call: TRBJ2-2
d_call: .
clone_size: few

cdr3_nt: TGTGCCACCAGCAGTCAGAGCTCCTACAATGAGCAGTTCTTC
cdr3_aa: CATSSQSSYNEQFF
v_call: TRBV15
cdr3_length: 14
j_call: TRBJ2-1
d_call: .
clone_size: many

cdr3_nt: TGTGCCAGCAGCCGAGTGTGGGGGGGCGTTACCGGGGAGCTGTTTTTT
cdr3_aa: CASSRVWGGVTGELFF
v_call: TRBV7-2
cdr3_length: 16
j_call: TRBJ2-2
d_call: .
clone_size: .

cdr3_nt: TGTGCCAGCACCTGGGGGGGTCCTGAAAAACTGTTTTTT
cdr3_aa: CASTWGGPEKLFF
v_call: TRBV12-3/TRBV12-4
cdr3_length: 13
j_call: TRBJ1-4
d_call: .
clone_size: many

cdr3_nt: TGTGCCAGCAGGTCTCCGGGACAGTCCATTTCTGGGGCCAACGTCCTGACTTTC
cdr3_aa: CASRSPGQSISGANVLTF
v_call: TRBV11-2
cdr3_length: 18
j_call: TRBJ2-6
d_call: TRBD1
clone_size: .

cdr3_nt: TGTGCCAGCAGAGACAGGGGCCCCGAAAAACTGTTTTTT
cdr3_aa: CASRDRGPEKLFF
v_call: TRBV7-9
cdr3_length: 13
j_call: TRBJ1-4
d_call: TRBD1
clone_size: few

cdr3_nt: TGCGCCAGCAGCCAAGTTCTACTAGCGGTCGTTTCTTCCGGGGAGCTGTTTTTT
cdr3_aa: CASSQVLLAVVSSGELFF
v_call: TRBV4-1
cdr3_length: 18
j_call: TRBJ2-2
d_call: TRBD2
clone_size: .

cdr3_nt: TGTGCCAGCAGTGGGGAGGACAGGCCGTACGAGCAGTACTTC
cdr3_aa: CASSGEDRPYEQYF
v_call: TRBV2
cdr3_length: 14
j_call: TRBJ2-7
d_call: .
clone_size: few

cdr3_nt: TGTGCCAGCAGCTTGGCCGACTCGGGCCAGCCCCAGCATTTT
cdr3_aa: CASSLADSGQPQHF
v_call: TRBV5-5
cdr3_length: 14
j_call: TRBJ1-5
d_call: .
clone_size: many

cdr3_nt: TGTGCCAGCAGCCCCGGACAGGGTCCCAACGAGCAGTACTTC
cdr3_aa: CASSPGQGPNEQYF
v_call: TRBV7-7
cdr3_length: 14
j_call: TRBJ2-7
d_call: TRBD1
clone_size: few

cdr3_nt: TGCAGTGCTAGGAGGAGGTCGTTTGAAGCTTTCTTT
cdr3_aa: CSARRRSFEAFF
v_call: TRBV20-1
cdr3_length: 12
j_call: TRBJ1-1
d_call: .
clone_size: .

cdr3_nt: TGTGCCAGCAGTTACTCGAAGCTGGCCGGGGAGCTGTTTTTT
cdr3_aa: CASSYSKLAGELFF
v_call: TRBV6-2/TRBV6-3
cdr3_length: 14
j_call: TRBJ2-2
d_call: .
clone_size: .

cdr3_nt: TGTGCCAGCGCCCGGATTGTCACAGATACGCAGTATTTT
cdr3_aa: CASARIVTDTQYF
v_call: TRBV7-2
cdr3_length: 13
j_call: TRBJ2-3
d_call: .
clone_size: many

cdr3_nt: TGTGCCAGCAGCTTCCCAGGGGCAGGAGATACGCAGTATTTT
cdr3_aa: CASSFPGAGDTQYF
v_call: TRBV7-6
cdr3_length: 14
j_call: TRBJ2-3
d_call: .
clone_size: .

cdr3_nt: TGTGCCAGCAGCCTCGCTGTTGGACAAAGGAACACTGAAGCTTTCTTT
cdr3_aa: CASSLAVGQRNTEAFF
v_call: TRBV4-2
cdr3_length: 16
j_call: TRBJ1-1
d_call: .
clone_size: .